This T cell receptor beta chain stems from a study of cytomegalovirus exposure and HLA in healthy donors. The V and J ends lost 3 bases and 1 base, in that order; junction bases with no gene match: 6. CDR3 length: 16 amino acids. CDR1 and CDR2 from the germline V gene are MDHEN and SYDVKM. The PCR was carried out with 60 Vbeta primers and 13 Jbeta primers. Profiling relied on immunoSEQ multiplex PCR, and the TCRdb table lists in-frame clones only, not all of them. The repertoire holds 150,000 to 180,000 clones, with around 84% as singletons. This clone was detected a few times. The chain combines TRBV28 with TRBJ1-5; 7 bases align to TRBD1. Sequencing was carried out using PBMCs. The clonotype comes from a woman aged 40 to 50 in good health and CMV-seropositive. As DNA, the CDR3 is TGTGCCAGCAGTTTTTCTCACAGGGGCAGCAATCAGCCCCAGCATTTT. Amino acid sequence: CASSFSHRGSNQPQHF.